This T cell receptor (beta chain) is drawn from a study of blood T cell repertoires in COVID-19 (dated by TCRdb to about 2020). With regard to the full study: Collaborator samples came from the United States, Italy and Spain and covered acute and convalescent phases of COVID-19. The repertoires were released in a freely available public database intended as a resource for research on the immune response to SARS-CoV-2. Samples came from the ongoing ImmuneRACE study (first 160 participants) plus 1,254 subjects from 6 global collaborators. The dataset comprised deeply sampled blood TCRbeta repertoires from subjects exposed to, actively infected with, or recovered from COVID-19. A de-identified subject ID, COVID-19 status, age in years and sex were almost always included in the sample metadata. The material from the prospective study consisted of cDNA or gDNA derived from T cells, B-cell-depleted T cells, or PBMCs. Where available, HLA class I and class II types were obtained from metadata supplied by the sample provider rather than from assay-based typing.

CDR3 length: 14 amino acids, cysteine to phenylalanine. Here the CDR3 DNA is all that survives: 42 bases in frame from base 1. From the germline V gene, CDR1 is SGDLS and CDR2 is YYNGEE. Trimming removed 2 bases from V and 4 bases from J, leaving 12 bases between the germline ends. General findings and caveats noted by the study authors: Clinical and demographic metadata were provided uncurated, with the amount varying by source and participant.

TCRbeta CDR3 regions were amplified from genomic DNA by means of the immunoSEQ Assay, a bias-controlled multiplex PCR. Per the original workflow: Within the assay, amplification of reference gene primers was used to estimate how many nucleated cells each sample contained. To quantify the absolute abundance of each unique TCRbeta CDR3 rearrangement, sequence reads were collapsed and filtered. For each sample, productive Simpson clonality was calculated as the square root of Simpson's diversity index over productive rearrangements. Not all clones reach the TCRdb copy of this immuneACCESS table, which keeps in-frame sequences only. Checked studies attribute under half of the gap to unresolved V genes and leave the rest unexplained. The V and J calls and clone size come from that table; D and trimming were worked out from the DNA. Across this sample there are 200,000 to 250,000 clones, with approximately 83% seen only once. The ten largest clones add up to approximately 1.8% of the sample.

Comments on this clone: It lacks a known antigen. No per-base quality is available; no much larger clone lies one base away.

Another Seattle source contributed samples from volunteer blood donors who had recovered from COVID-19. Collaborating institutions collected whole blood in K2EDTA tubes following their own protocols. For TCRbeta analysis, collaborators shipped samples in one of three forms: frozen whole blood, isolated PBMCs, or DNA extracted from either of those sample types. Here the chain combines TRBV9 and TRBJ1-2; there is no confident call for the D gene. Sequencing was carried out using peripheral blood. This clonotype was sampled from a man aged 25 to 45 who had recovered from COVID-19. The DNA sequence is TGTGCCAGCAGCGTTGAGGGTTTGGGCTATGGCTACACCTTC. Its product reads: CASSVEGLGYGYTF.